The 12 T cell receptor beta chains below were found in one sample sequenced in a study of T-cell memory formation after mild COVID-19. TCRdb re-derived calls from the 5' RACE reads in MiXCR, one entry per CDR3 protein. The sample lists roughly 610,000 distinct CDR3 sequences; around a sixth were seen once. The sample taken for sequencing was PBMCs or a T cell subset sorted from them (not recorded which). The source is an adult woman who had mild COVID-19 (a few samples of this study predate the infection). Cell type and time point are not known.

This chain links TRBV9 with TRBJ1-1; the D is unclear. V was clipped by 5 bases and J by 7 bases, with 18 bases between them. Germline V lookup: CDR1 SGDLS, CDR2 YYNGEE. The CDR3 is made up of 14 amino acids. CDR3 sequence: CASSSGRAANEAFF. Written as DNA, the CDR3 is TGTGCCAGCAGTAGTGGACGGGCCGCAAATGAAGCTTTCTTT.

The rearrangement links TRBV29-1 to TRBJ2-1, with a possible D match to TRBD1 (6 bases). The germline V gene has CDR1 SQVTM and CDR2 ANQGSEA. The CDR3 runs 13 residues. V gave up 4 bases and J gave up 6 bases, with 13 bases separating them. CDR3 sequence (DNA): TGCAGCGTTGTAAGGGGGACCCCCAATGAGCAGTTCTTC. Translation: CSVVRGTPNEQFF.

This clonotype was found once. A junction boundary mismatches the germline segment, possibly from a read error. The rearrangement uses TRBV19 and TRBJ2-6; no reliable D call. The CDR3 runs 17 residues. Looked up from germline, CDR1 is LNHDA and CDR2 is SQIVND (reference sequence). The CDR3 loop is CDSSTDPRSSGANVLTF. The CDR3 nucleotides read TGTGACAGTAGTACCGACCCCCGGAGCTCTGGGGCCAACGTCCTGACTTTC.

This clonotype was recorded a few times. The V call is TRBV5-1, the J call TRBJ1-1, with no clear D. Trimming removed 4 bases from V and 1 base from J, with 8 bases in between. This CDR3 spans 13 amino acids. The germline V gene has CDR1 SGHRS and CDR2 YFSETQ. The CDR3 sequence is CASSGPENTEAFF. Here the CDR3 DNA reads TGCGCCAGCAGCGGGCCAGAGAACACTGAAGCTTTCTTT.

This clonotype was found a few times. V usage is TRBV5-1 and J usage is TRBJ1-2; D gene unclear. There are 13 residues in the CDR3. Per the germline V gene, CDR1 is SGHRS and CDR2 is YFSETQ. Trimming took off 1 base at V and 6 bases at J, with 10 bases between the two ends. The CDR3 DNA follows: TGCGCCAGCAGCTTGAGATCAGCAAATGGCTACACCTTC. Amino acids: CASSLRSANGYTF.

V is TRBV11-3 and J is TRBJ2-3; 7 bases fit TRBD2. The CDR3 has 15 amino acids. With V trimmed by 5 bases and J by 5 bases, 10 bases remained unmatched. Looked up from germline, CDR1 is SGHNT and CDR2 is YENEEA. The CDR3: CASSPGTTEGDTQYF. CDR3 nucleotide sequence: TGTGCCAGCAGCCCCGGGACTACCGAGGGAGATACGCAGTATTTT.

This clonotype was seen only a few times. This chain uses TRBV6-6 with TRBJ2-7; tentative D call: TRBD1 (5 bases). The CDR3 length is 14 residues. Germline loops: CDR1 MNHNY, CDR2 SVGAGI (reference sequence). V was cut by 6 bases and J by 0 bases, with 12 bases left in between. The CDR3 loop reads CASSFDSTSYEQYF. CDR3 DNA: TGTGCCAGCAGCTTCGACAGTACCTCCTACGAGCAGTACTTC.

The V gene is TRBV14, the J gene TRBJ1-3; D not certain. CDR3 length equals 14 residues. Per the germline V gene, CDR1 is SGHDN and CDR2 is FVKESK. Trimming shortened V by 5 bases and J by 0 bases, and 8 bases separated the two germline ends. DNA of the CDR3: TGTGCCAGCAGCACCCATCTCTCTGGAAACACCATATATTTT. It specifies CASSTHLSGNTIYF.

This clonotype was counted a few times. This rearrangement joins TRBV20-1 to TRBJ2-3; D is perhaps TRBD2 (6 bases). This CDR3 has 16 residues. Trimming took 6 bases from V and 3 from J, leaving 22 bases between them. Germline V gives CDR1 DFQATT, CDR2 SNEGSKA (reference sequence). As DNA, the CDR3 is TGCAGTGCCCGACCGGCCGGGGGTGGAAGAACAGATACGCAGTATTTT. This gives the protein CSARPAGGGRTDTQYF.

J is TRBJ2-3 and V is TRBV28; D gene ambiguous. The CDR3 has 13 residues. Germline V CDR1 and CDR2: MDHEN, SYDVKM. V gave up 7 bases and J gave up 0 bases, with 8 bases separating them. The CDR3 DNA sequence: TGTGCCAGCAACGCCGGAAGCACAGATACGCAGTATTTT. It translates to CASNAGSTDTQYF.

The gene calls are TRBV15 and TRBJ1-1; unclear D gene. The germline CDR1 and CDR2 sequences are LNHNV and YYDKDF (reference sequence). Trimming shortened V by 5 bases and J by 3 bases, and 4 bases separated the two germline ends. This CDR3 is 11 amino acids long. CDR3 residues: CATSRDTEAFF. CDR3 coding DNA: TGTGCCACCAGCCGGGACACTGAAGCTTTCTTT.

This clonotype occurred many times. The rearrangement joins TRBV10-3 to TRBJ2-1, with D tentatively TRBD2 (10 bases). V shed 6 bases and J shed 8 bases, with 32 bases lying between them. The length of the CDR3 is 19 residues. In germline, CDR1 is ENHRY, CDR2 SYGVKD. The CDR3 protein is CAISDTGTGLAGARYEQFF. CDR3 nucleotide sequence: TGTGCCATCAGCGATACCGGGACAGGGCTAGCGGGAGCCAGGTATGAGCAGTTCTTC.